This T cell receptor (beta chain) was profiled in a study of radiotherapy plus CTLA-4 blockade in lung cancer. Some clones are missing from TCRdb's copy, which holds only in-frame ones; the method was immunoSEQ multiplex PCR. The data show about 120,000 clones, 85% to 90% seen once. Losses at the gene ends were 6 bases for V and 6 bases for J; bases not matched to a gene: 11. Germline V lookup: CDR1 SQVTM, CDR2 ANQGSEA. The CDR3 length is 14 residues. CTLA-4 blockade with ipilimumab, together with focal radiation, was given to patients with chemo-refractory metastatic non-small-cell lung cancer. This specimen was peripheral blood, taken from a patient treated with radiotherapy plus ipilimumab. The rearrangement joins TRBV29-1 to TRBJ2-1, with 7 positions matching TRBD2. The TCR originated in a human donor with non-small cell lung cancer that progressed on radiotherapy plus ipilimumab. For the CDR3, the DNA is TGCAGCGTATGGGGAGGCGGGGGTGGCAATGAGCAGTTCTTC. Residues: CSVWGGGGGNEQFF.